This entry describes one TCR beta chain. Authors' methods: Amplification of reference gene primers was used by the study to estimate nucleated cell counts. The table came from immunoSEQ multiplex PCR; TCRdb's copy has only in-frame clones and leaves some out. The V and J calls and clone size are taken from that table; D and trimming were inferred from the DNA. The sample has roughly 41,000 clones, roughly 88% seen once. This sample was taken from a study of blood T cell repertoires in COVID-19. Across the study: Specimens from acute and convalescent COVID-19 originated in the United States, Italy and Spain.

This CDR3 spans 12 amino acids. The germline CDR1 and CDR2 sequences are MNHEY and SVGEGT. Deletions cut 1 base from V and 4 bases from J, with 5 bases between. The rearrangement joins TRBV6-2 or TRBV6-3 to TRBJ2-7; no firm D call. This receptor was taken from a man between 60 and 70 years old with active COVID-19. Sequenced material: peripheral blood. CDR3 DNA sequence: TGTGCCAGCAGTTACTTACTTTACGAGCAGTACTTC. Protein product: CASSYLLYEQYF.